This T cell receptor beta chain was profiled in a study of T cells in Graves' hyperthyroidism and ophthalmopathy. Notes on this clonotype: Its specificity is unknown.

Findings and limits, study-wide: Through a model of 13 V-J features, ophthalmopathy was separated from stable hyperthyroidism. In the blood, most expanded thyroid clonotypes above 0.001 appeared as well.

TCR beta CDR3 region amplification was performed from RNA transcripts. RT-PCR in the first round (using the HTBI primer set) targeted the TCR CDR3. TCRdb processed the multiplex PCR reads anew with MiXCR; each CDR3 protein has one entry. The profile covers hundreds of thousands of distinct CDR3 sequences, with approximately 20% appearing a single time and over 45% taken by the ten largest. V shed 4 bases, J shed 4 bases, and the junction held 14 bases outside the gene matches. The CDR3 consists of 17 residues. CDR1 SGHRS and CDR2 YFSETQ come from the germline V gene. Ophthalmopathy patients had moderate-to-severe active disease, CAS ≥3, NOSPECS ≥4, and disease duration under 3 months.

The sequenced sample consisted of blood. This clonotype was sampled from a man aged 35-49 years with Graves' ophthalmopathy. V gene TRBV5-1 combines with J gene TRBJ1-1; 9 positions match TRBD1. The CDR3, as DNA: TGCGCCAGCAGCACCGATCGACAGGGGGATCGGGGCACTGAAGCTTTCTTT. Its translation is CASSTDRQGDRGTEAFF. Complete variable domain (other parts from reference TRBV5-1 and TRBJ1-1): KAGVTQTPRYLIKTRGQQVTLSCSPISGHRSVSWYQQTPGQGLQFLFEYFSETQRNKGNFPGRFSGRQFSNSRSEMNVSTLELGDSALYLCASSTDRQGDRGTEAFFGQGTRLTVV.